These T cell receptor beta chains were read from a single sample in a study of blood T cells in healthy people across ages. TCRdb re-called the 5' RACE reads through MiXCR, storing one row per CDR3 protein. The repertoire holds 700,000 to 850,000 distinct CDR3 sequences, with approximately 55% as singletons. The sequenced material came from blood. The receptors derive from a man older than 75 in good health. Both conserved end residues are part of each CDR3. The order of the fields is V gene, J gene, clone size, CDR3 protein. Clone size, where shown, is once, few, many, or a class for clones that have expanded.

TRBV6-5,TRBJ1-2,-,CASSLQGAYGYGYTF
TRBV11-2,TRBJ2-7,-,CASSLDRGAGETQCF
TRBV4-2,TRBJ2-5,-,CASSRRIQETLYF
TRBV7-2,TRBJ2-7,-,CASQQGNTYEQYF
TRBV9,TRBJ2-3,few,CASSVGGKHRYAYF
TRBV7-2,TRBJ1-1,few,CASRVGGVNTEAFF
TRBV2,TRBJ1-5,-,CASSTRVTDQPQHF
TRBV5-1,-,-,CASSPGTSRTYEQYF
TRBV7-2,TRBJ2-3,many,CASSLLAGGRYAYF
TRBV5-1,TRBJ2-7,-,CASTPETASYEQYF
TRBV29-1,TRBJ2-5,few,CSVDMGGLGETQYF
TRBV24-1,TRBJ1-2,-,CATSDFSRADGYTF
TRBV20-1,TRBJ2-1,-,CSANQLAASYNEQFF
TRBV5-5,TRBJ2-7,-,CASSSRMKTYEQYF